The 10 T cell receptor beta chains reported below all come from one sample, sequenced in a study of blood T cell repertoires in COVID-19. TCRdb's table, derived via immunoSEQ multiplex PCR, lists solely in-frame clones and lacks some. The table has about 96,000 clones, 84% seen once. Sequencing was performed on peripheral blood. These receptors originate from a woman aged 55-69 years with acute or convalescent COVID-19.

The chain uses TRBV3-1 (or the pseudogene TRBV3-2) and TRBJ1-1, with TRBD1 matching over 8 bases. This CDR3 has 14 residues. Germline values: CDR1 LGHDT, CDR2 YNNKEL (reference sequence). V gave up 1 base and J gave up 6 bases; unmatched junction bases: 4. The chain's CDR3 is CASSQGQGRAEAFF. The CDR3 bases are TGTGCCAGCAGCCAAGGACAGGGGCGGGCTGAAGCTTTCTTT.

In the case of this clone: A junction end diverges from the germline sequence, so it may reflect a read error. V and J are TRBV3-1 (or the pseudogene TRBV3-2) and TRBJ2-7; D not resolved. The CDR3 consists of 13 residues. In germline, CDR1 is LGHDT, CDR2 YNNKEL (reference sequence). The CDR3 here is CASTQASSYEQYF. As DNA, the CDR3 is TGTGCCAGCACCCAAGCGAGCTCCTACGAGCAGTACTTC.

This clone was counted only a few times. CDR3 in amino acids: CASSLGPSRINTEAFF. In nucleotides, the CDR3 is TGTGCCAGCAGCTTAGGCCCGTCGAGGATTAACACTGAAGCTTTCTTT. This rearrangement joins TRBV11-2 to TRBJ1-1; D not resolved. V lost 1 base to trimming and J lost 2 bases, with 14 bases between them. CDR3 size: 16 residues. Germline CDR1 and CDR2: SGHAT and FQNNGV.

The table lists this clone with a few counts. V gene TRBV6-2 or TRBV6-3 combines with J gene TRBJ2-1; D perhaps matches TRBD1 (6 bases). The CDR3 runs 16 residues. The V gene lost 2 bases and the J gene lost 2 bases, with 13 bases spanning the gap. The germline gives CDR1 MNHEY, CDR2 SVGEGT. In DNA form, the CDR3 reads TGTGCCAGCAGTTACCACAGGGACCCCGCCTACAATGAGCAGTTCTTC. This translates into CASSYHRDPAYNEQFF.

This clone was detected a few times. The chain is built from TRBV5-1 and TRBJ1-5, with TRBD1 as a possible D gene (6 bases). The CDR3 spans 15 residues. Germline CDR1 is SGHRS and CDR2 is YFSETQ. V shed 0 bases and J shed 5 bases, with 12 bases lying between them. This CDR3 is CASSLAGAYHQPQHF. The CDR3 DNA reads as TGCGCCAGCAGCTTGGCAGGGGCCTACCATCAGCCCCAGCATTTT.

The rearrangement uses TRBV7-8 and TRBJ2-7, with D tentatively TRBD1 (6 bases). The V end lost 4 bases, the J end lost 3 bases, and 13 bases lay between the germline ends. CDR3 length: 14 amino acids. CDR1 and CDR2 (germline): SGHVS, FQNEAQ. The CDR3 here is CASSSSPTGYEQYF. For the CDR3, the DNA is TGTGCCAGCAGCTCGTCCCCGACAGGCTACGAGCAGTACTTC.

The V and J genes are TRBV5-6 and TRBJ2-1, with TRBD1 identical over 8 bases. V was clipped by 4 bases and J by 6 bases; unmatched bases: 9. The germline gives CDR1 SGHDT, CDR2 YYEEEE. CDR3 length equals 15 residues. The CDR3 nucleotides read TGTGCCAGCAGCCGAAAACAGGGGGTTCCCAATGAGCAGTTCTTC. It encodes CASSRKQGVPNEQFF.

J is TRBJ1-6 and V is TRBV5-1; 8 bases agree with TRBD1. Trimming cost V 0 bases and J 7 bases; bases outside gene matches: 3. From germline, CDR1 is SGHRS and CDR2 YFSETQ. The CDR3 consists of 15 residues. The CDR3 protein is CASSLGDRLNSPLHF. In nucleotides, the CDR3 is TGCGCCAGCAGCTTGGGGGACAGGCTAAATTCACCCCTCCACTTT.

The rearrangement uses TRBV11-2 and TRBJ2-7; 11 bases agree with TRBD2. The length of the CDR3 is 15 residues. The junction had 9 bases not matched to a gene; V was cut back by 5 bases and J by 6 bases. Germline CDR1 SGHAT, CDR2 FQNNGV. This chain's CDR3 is CASSPLAGAFGEQYF. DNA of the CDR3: TGTGCCAGCAGCCCACTAGCGGGGGCCTTCGGCGAGCAGTACTTC. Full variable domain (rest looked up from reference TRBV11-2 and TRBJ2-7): EAGVAQSPRYKIIEKRQSVAFWCNPISGHATLYWYQQILGQGPKLLIQFQNNGVVDDSQLPKDRFSAERLKGVDSTLKIQPAKLEDSAVYLCASSPLAGAFGEQYFGPGTRLTVT.

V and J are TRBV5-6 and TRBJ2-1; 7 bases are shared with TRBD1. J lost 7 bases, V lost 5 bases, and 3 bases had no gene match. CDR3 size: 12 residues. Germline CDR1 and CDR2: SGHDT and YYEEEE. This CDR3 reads CASSWTGNEQFF. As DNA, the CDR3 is TGTGCCAGCAGTTGGACAGGTAATGAGCAGTTCTTC.